The TCR beta chain under discussion was sequenced for a study of T cells in Graves' hyperthyroidism and ophthalmopathy. Amplification of TCR beta CDR3 regions used RNA as the template. Researchers ran a first-round RT-PCR on the TCR CDR3 using the HTBI primer set. TCRdb itself ran the multiplex PCR reads through MiXCR, one entry per CDR3 protein. The table includes around 200,000 distinct CDR3 sequences, about 17% detected once. Overall study findings and caveats: Most thyroid clonotypes that were expanded above 0.001 also turned up in blood.

A word on this clonotype: Its antigen is as yet unknown.

The sample consisted of blood. The sequence derives from a woman between 50 and 59 years old with Graves' hyperthyroidism.

As DNA, the CDR3 is TGTGCCAGCAGCTTTCAAGCGGGGGGGGCCAATGAGCAGTTCTTC. It codes for CASSFQAGGANEQFF. The chain joins TRBV7-8 to TRBJ2-1; 10 bases are shared with TRBD2. This CDR3 spans 15 amino acids. Germline trimming cut 3 bases from V and 6 bases from J; bases unmatched to any gene: 5. Germline CDR1 reads SGHVS; CDR2 reads FQNEAQ.